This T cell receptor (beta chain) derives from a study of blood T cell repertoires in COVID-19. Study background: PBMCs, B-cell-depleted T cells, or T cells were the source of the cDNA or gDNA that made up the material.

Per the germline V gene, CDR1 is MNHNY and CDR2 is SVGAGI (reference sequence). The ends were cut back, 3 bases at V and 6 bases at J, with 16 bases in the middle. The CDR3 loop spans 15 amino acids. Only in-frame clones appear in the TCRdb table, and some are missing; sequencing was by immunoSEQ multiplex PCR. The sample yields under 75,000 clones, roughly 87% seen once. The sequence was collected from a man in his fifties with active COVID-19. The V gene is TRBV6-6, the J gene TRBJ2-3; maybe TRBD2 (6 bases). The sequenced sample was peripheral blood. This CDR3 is CASSYSSGWIDTQYF. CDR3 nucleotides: TGTGCCAGCAGTTATAGTAGCGGTTGGATCGATACGCAGTATTTT.